This TCR beta chain stems from a study of OX40 agonist ivuxolimab in advanced cancers. Study in general: Of mixed ages from about 23 to 79 and averaging roughly 64 years, the group was 65% to 85% male.

Study results and limitations: Doses of 0.1 to 3.0 mg/kg were accompanied by clonal expansion of CD4+ and CD8+ blood T cells by week 6. Low normalized clonal expansion also occurred in some nonresponding patients.

Autoimmune disease history or systemic immunosuppression excluded patients. Data came from immunoSEQ multiplex PCR; TCRdb stores just in-frame clones and leaves some out. There are about 49,000 clones in the sample; around 85% occur only once, and roughly 22% lies in the top ten. This CDR3 is built from 16 residues. V lost 2 bases to trimming and J lost 4 bases; unmatched junction nucleotides: 9. The germline V gene encodes CDR1 MGHRA and CDR2 YSYEKL. About this clone itself: Its target is unknown.

V gene TRBV4-1 combines with J gene TRBJ1-2; TRBD1 agrees at 8 bases. The TCR originated in an adult with an advanced solid tumor such as melanoma, head and neck, liver or kidney cancer. The sample consisted of CD4+ or CD8+ T cells sorted from blood, taken in a trial of the OX40 agonist ivuxolimab. The CDR3 reads CASSQYPTGTGYGYTF. The CDR3 DNA follows: TGCGCCAGCAGCCAATATCCTACCGGGACAGGCTATGGCTACACCTTC.